One and the same sample provided the 30 T cell receptor beta chains below, sequenced in a study of T cell changes during pregnancy in multiple sclerosis. Assay: immunoSEQ multiplex PCR; the TCRdb copy retains only in-frame clones and omits some. The repertoire holds 76,000 or so clones, with about 94% as singletons. Sequencing used peripheral blood, obtained in the second trimester of pregnancy. The receptor source for this set is a female donor in good health, enrolled as a control in a pregnancy study.

The chain is built from TRBV6-1 and TRBJ2-7; no clear D gene. CDR1 and CDR2 (germline): MNHNS, SASEGT. V was pared by 5 bases and J by 3 bases, with 8 bases between. This CDR3 contains 12 residues. The CDR3 nucleotides are TGTGCCAGCAGTTTAGTAAACTACGAGCAGTACTTC. This codes for CASSLVNYEQYF.

This clone appeared a few times. The chain is built from TRBV7-2 and TRBJ1-1; no reliable D call. The germline gives CDR1 SGHTA, CDR2 FQGNSA. V was pared by 0 bases and J by 0 bases, with 5 bases between. The CDR3 has 14 residues. CDR3 DNA: TGTGCCAGCAGCTTAGCAGCTGTGAACACTGAAGCTTTCTTT. Translating gives CASSLAAVNTEAFF. Complete variable domain (other parts from reference TRBV7-2 and TRBJ1-1): GAGVSQSPSNKVTEKGKDVELRCDPISGHTALYWYRQSLGQGLEFLIYFQGNSAPDKSGLPSDRFSAERTGGSVSTLTIQRTQQEDSAVYLCASSLAAVNTEAFFGQGTRLTVV.

The genes are TRBV7-9 and TRBJ1-2, with 7 nucleotides matching TRBD1. CDR3 length equals 15 residues. CDR1 and CDR2 (germline): SEHNR, FQNEAQ (reference sequence). Trimming at V came to 5 bases and at J to 1 base, leaving 7 bases not matched to a gene. This CDR3 is CASSLEGQINYGYTF. CDR3 nucleotides: TGTGCCAGCAGCCTTGAGGGACAGATTAACTATGGCTACACCTTC.

The sample holds one count of this clone. One end of the junction fails to match germline, which may point to a read error. The chain links TRBV27 to TRBJ2-7; TRBD1 aligns across 9 bases. CDR3 length: 16 residues. Germline assignment: CDR1 MNHEY and CDR2 SMNVEV (reference sequence). The CDR3: CASSLSNRGPGSEQYF. The CDR3 DNA reads TGTGCCAGCAGCTTATCGAACAGGGGGCCAGGATCGGAGCAGTACTTC.

The chain carries TRBV19 and TRBJ1-1, with 7 bases aligning to TRBD1. After removal of 6 bases from V and 1 base from J, the junction contained 8 bases not matched to a gene. This CDR3 is 15 amino acids long. Germline V gene data show CDR1 as LNHDA and CDR2 as SQIVND (reference sequence). DNA for the CDR3: TGTGCCAGTAGCCGTCCCGGGACAGCGAACACTGAAGCTTTCTTT. Its translation: CASSRPGTANTEAFF.

This rearrangement joins TRBV19 to TRBJ2-2; 8 nucleotides line up with TRBD1. In germline, CDR1 is LNHDA, CDR2 SQIVND (reference sequence). CDR3 length: 13 amino acids. After removal of 8 bases from V and 8 bases from J, the junction contained 7 bases not matched to a gene. This CDR3 is CASGDRSVGELFF. The CDR3 bases are TGTGCCAGTGGGGACAGGTCTGTGGGGGAGCTGTTTTTT.

This chain uses TRBV9 with TRBJ1-1, with unresolved D. This CDR3 region has 17 residues. V lost 0 bases, J lost 0 bases, and 15 bases lay in between. The germline gives CDR1 SGDLS, CDR2 YYNGEE. CDR3 nucleotides: TGTGCCAGCAGCGTAGACACAGTGACCGGTTTGAACACTGAAGCTTTCTTT. Encoded protein: CASSVDTVTGLNTEAFF.

The rearrangement uses TRBV19 and TRBJ2-5; D unresolved. This CDR3 contains 13 residues. Germline CDR1 is LNHDA and CDR2 is SQIVND (reference sequence). Trimming removed 0 bases from V and 3 bases from J, with 5 bases in between. The CDR3 region is CASSIDLEETQYF. The CDR3 region has the DNA TGTGCCAGTAGTATAGACCTAGAAGAGACCCAGTACTTC.

The chain joins TRBV5-4 to TRBJ2-7; D gene unclear. Trimming cost V 2 bases and J 0 bases, with 3 bases left between them. This CDR3 has 12 amino acids. Germline V CDR1 and CDR2: SGHNT, YYREEE (reference sequence). The CDR3 loop reads CASSFHSYEQYF. For the CDR3, the DNA is TGTGCCAGCAGCTTTCACTCCTACGAGCAGTACTTC.

V gene TRBV19 combines with J gene TRBJ1-1; 9 bases fit TRBD1. V lost 5 bases and J lost 3; bases outside the gene matches: 7. The CDR3 length is 15 residues. CDR1 and CDR2 from the germline V gene are LNHDA and SQIVND (reference sequence). This CDR3 reads CASSPRDRDYTEAFF. CDR3 bases: TGTGCCAGTAGTCCCCGGGACAGGGATTACACTGAAGCTTTCTTT. Full variable domain (remainder filled in from reference TRBV19 and TRBJ1-1): DGGITQSPKYLFRKEGQNVTLSCEQNLNHDAMYWYRQDPGQGLRLIYYSQIVNDFQKGDIAEGYSVSREKKESFPLTVTSAQKNPTAFYLCASSPRDRDYTEAFFGQGTRLTVV.

The rearrangement joins TRBV5-1 to TRBJ1-3; no firm D call. The V gene's germline CDR1 is SGHRS and CDR2 YFSETQ. V shed 3 bases and J shed 0 bases, with 7 bases lying between them. CDR3 length: 14 amino acids. The CDR3 bases are TGCGCCAGCAGCTCCGCGAGCTCTGGAAACACCATATATTTT. This codes for CASSSASSGNTIYF.

The chain couples TRBV5-4 to TRBJ1-4; no clear D. From germline, CDR1 is SGHNT and CDR2 YYREEE (reference sequence). The CDR3 has 15 amino acids. Trimming removed 0 bases from V and 3 bases from J, with 9 bases in between. CDR3 loop: CASSLVPSANEKLFF. The DNA of the CDR3 is TGTGCCAGCAGCTTGGTCCCGTCAGCTAATGAAAAACTGTTTTTT.

The chain employs TRBV6-5 and TRBJ2-1, with TRBD2 as a possible D gene (5 bases). The V gene's germline CDR1 is MNHEY and CDR2 SVGAGI. There are 14 residues in the CDR3. V lost 7 bases, J lost 4 bases, and 14 bases lay in between. CDR3 amino acids: CASKVGRLYNEQFF. CDR3 coding DNA: TGTGCCAGCAAAGTTGGCAGACTATACAATGAGCAGTTCTTC.

This rearrangement joins TRBV23-1 to TRBJ1-2; D is ambiguous. TRBV23-1 falls under the ORF class, with uncertain function. Trimming left V 6 bases short and J 6 bases short, with 11 bases between. The CDR3 loop spans 12 amino acids. The CDR3 protein is CASSRSPDGYTF. The CDR3 DNA follows: TGCGCCAGCAGCCGTTCCCCGGATGGCTACACCTTC.

The chain is built from TRBV2 and TRBJ1-1; 8 nucleotides match TRBD1. This CDR3 comprises 14 residues. After removal of 2 bases from V and 4 bases from J, the junction contained 3 bases not matched to a gene. The germline gives CDR1 SNHLY, CDR2 FYNNEI. The CDR3 coding sequence is TGTGCCAGCAGTGAACCGGACAGGGCCACTGAAGCTTTCTTT. It yields the protein CASSEPDRATEAFF.

The chain has TRBV4-3 and TRBJ1-5, with TRBD1 matching 9 bases. CDR1 is LGHNA and CDR2 is YSLEER in the germline V gene. The junction had 5 bases not matched to a gene; V was cut back by 4 bases and J by 7 bases. The CDR3 length is 14 residues. CDR3 DNA sequence: TGCGCCAGCAGCCCGGGACAGGGAGGACAGCCCCAGCATTTT. It specifies CASSPGQGGQPQHF.

The rearrangement links TRBV11-2 to TRBJ2-7; 7 nucleotides line up with TRBD2. This CDR3 region has 15 residues. The V segment lost 1 base and the J segment 3 bases; nucleotides outside the gene matches: 6. Germline-derived CDR1 and CDR2 are SGHAT and FQNNGV. The CDR3 bases are TGTGCCAGCAGCTTAGCCGGGGAGGGATTCTACGAGCAGTACTTC. Translated: CASSLAGEGFYEQYF.

The chain recombines TRBV15 with TRBJ2-5; TRBD1 matches at 7 bases. The CDR3 runs to 16 residues. Per germline, CDR1 LNHNV and CDR2 YYDKDF (reference sequence). V shed 5 bases, J shed 0 bases, and the junction held 9 bases outside the gene matches. CDR3 in DNA: TGTGCCACCAGCTATTCCCCAGGGGGTAACCAAGAGACCCAGTACTTC. Its protein product is CATSYSPGGNQETQYF.

This clone has a handful of counts. The rearrangement joins TRBV14 to TRBJ1-2; D unresolved. This CDR3 comprises 13 residues. V gave up 1 base and J gave up 7 bases, with 10 bases separating them. Germline V gene lookup returns CDR1 SGHDN and CDR2 FVKESK. DNA of the CDR3: TGTGCCAGCAGCCAAGCGAGGGATCGTGGCTACACCTTC. Amino acid sequence: CASSQARDRGYTF.

The J gene is TRBJ2-7, the V gene TRBV5-1; 11 nucleotides align to TRBD2. Germline V gene lookup returns CDR1 SGHRS and CDR2 YFSETQ. Unmatched junction bases numbered 8, after V lost 0 bases and J lost 0 bases. This CDR3 spans 18 amino acids. CDR3 nucleotide sequence: TGCGCCAGCAGCTTGGGAGTCCCACTAGCGGGGGTCTCCTACGAGCAGTACTTC. Encoded protein: CASSLGVPLAGVSYEQYF.

This clone was counted a single time. This rearrangement joins TRBV30 to TRBJ2-7; 9 positions agree with TRBD1. Germline values: CDR1 GTSNPN, CDR2 SVGIG (reference sequence). This CDR3 contains 13 residues. Trimming at V came to 4 bases and at J to 4 bases, leaving 5 bases not matched to a gene. The CDR3 region is CAWKGQGEYEQYF. The CDR3 bases are TGTGCCTGGAAGGGACAGGGCGAATACGAGCAGTACTTC.

V and J are TRBV9 and TRBJ2-3; 9 bases line up with TRBD2. The J segment lost 2 bases and the V segment lost 2 bases, leaving 6 bases of the junction unmatched. Per the germline V gene, CDR1 is SGDLS and CDR2 is YYNGEE. The CDR3 contains 16 residues. The CDR3 coding sequence is TGTGCCAGCAGCGTGTCTAGCGGGGTCGTCACAGATACGCAGTATTTT. It specifies CASSVSSGVVTDTQYF.

This rearrangement joins TRBV13 to TRBJ1-3, with TRBD1 matching over 9 bases. From germline, CDR1 is PRHDT and CDR2 FYEKMQ (reference sequence). V shed 5 bases, J shed 0 bases, and the junction held 8 bases outside the gene matches. This CDR3 comprises 17 residues. In nucleotides, the CDR3 is TGTGCCAGCAGCCTAAGGGACAGGGCCCTCTCTGGAAACACCATATATTTT. Its translation is CASSLRDRALSGNTIYF.

This rearrangement joins TRBV4-2 to TRBJ1-1, with a weak D call TRBD1 (6 bases). Trimming removed 1 base at V and 1 base at J, with 16 bases between. The CDR3 sequence is 17 residues long. The germline CDR1 and CDR2 sequences are LGHNA and YNFKEQ. CDR3 region: CASSQVGQLVQNTEAFF. CDR3 sequence (DNA): TGTGCCAGCAGCCAAGTGGGACAACTTGTCCAGAACACTGAAGCTTTCTTT.

This chain links TRBV19 with TRBJ1-5; 10 bases line up with TRBD1. The CDR3 consists of 16 residues. Germline assignment: CDR1 LNHDA and CDR2 SQIVND (reference sequence). The trim removed 5 bases at V and 7 bases at J, leaving 11 bases unmatched. CDR3 sequence (DNA): TGTGCCAGTAGTCTCACCGGGACAGGGGTCGGACAGCCCCAGCATTTT. This gives the protein CASSLTGTGVGQPQHF.

This clone was counted a single time. The chain joins TRBV4-3 to TRBJ2-1; possibly TRBD2 for D (5 bases). The CDR3 extends over 15 amino acids. Germline values: CDR1 LGHNA, CDR2 YSLEER. Trimming took off 2 bases at V and 0 bases at J, with 8 bases between the two ends. As DNA, the CDR3 is TGCGCCAGCAGCCAACCGGGGAACTCCTACAATGAGCAGTTCTTC. Protein: CASSQPGNSYNEQFF.

The genes are TRBV15 and TRBJ1-4; D is uncertain. The CDR3 runs to 16 residues. Per the germline V gene, CDR1 is LNHNV and CDR2 is YYDKDF (reference sequence). V was pared by 5 bases and J by 3 bases, with 16 bases between. Here the CDR3 reads CATSPRLRGANEKLFF. As DNA, the CDR3 is TGTGCCACCAGCCCCCGCCTGCGGGGTGCTAATGAAAAACTGTTTTTT.

The chain has TRBV9 and TRBJ1-2; D is possibly TRBD1 (5 bases). The CDR3 contains 15 residues. Germline CDR1 SGDLS, CDR2 YYNGEE. V was shortened by 5 bases and J by 5 bases, with 19 bases between the two germline ends. For the CDR3, the DNA is TGTGCCAGCAGGGGGGGGACCGGCATAGGGTATGGCTACACCTTC. This translates into CASRGGTGIGYGYTF.

This sequence joins TRBV5-4 and TRBJ2-2; no firm D call. The germline V gene encodes CDR1 SGHNT and CDR2 YYREEE (reference sequence). This CDR3 region has 15 residues. Trimming removed 2 bases at V and 0 bases at J, with 8 bases between. In DNA form, the CDR3 reads TGTGCCAGCAGCTTTCCGGGTCCGAACACCGGGGAGCTGTTTTTT. Translated, it gives CASSFPGPNTGELFF. The entire variable domain, with the rest obtained from reference TRBV5-4 and TRBJ2-2, is as follows: ETGVTQSPTHLIKTRGQQVTLRCSSQSGHNTVSWYQQALGQGPQFIFQYYREEENGRGNFPPRFSGLQFPNYSSELNVNALELDDSALYLCASSFPGPNTGELFFGEGSRLTVL.

The chain couples TRBV5-8 to TRBJ1-1; TRBD1 matches at 8 bases. Germline V gene sequence: CDR1 SGHTS, CDR2 YDEGEE. The CDR3 extends over 16 amino acids. After removal of 5 bases from V and 0 bases from J, the junction contained 9 bases not matched to a gene. CDR3 loop: CASSSGQGRVNTEAFF. The CDR3 DNA follows: TGTGCCAGCAGTTCTGGACAGGGTCGGGTGAACACTGAAGCTTTCTTT. The whole variable domain, filled in from reference TRBV5-8 and TRBJ1-1, reads EAGVTQSPTHLIKTRGQQATLRCSPISGHTSVYWYQQALGLGLQFLLWYDEGEERNRGNFPPRFSGRQFPNYSSELNVNALELEDSALYLCASSSGQGRVNTEAFFGQGTRLTVV.